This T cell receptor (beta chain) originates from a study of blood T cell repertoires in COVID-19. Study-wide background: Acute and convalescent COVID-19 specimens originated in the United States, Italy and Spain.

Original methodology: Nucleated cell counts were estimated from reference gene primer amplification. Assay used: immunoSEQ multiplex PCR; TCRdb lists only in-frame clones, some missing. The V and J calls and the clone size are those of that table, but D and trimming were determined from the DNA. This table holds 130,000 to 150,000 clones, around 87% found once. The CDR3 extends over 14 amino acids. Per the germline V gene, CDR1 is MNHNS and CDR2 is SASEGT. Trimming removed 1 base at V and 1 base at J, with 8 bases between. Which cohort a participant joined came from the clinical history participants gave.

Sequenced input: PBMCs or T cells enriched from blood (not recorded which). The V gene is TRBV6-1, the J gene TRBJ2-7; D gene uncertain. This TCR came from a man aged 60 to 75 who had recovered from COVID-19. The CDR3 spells CASSEVAISYEQYF. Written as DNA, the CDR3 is TGTGCCAGCAGTGAAGTGGCAATTTCCTACGAGCAGTACTTC.